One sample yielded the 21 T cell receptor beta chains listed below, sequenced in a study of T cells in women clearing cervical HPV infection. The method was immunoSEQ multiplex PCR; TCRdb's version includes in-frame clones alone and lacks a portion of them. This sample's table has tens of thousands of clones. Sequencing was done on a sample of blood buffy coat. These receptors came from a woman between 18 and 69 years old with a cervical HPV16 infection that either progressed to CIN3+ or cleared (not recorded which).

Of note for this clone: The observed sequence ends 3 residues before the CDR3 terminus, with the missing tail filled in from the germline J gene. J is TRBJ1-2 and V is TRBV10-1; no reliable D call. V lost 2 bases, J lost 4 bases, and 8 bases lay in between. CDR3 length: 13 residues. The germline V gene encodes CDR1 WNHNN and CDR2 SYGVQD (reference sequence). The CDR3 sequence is CASSEKYGYGYTF. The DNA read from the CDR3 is TGCGCCAGCAGTGAGAAATACGGCTATGGC.

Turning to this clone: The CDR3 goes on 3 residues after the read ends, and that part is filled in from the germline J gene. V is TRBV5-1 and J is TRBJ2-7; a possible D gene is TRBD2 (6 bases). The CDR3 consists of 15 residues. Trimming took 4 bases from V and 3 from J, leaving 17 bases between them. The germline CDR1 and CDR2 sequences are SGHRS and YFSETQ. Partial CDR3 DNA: TGCGCCAGCAGCCCCACTAGCATCAGCCGCTACGAG. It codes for CASSPTSISRYE. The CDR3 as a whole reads CASSPTSISRYEQYF.

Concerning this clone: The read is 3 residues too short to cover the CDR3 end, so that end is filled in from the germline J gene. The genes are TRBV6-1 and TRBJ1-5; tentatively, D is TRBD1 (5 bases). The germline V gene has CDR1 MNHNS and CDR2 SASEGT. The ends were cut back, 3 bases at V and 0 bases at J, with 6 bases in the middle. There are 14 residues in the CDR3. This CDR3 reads CASSDRDSNQPQHF. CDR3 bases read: TGTGCCAGCAGTGACAGGGATAGCAATCAGCCC.

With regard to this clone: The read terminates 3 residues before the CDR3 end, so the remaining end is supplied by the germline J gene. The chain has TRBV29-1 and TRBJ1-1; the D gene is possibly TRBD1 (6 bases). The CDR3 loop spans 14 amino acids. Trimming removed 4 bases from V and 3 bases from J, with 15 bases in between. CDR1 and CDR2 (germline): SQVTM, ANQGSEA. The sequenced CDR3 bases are TGCAGCGTTGCCCCCGCAGGGGATTACACTGAA. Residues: CSVAPAGDYTE. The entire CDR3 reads CSVAPAGDYTEAFF.

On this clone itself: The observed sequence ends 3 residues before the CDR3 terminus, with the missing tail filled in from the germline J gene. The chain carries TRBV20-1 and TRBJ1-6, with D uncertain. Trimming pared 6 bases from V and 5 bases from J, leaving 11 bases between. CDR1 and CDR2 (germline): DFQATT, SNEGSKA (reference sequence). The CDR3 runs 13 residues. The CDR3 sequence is CSARQENNSPLHF. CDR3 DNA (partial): TGCAGTGCCCGCCAGGAGAATAATTCACCC.

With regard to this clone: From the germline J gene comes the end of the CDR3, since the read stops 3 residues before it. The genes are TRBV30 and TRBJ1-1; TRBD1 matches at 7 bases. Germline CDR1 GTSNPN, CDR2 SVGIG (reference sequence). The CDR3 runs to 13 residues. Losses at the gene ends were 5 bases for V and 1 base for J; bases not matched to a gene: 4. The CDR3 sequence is CAWQGTANTEAFF. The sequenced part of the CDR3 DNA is TGTGCCTGGCAAGGGACAGCGAACACTGAA.

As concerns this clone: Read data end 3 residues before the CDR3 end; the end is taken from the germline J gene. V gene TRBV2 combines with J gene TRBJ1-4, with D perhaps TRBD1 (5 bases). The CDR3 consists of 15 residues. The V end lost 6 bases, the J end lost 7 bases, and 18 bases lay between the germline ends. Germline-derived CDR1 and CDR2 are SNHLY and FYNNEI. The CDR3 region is CASRSRAGMGEKLFF. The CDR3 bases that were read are TGTGCCAGCAGGAGCAGGGCTGGCATGGGTGAAAAA.

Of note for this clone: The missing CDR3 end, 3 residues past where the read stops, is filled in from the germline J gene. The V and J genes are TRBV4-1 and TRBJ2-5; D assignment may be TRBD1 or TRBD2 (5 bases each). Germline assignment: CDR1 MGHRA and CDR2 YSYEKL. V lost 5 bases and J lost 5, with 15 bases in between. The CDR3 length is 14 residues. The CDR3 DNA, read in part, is TGCGCCAGCAGCAAACCCGAGGGGTGGGAGACC. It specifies CASSKPEGWET. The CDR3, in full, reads CASSKPEGWETQYF.

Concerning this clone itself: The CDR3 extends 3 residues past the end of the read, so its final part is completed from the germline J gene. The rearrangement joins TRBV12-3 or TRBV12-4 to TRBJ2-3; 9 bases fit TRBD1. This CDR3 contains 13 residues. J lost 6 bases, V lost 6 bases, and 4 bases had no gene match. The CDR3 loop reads CASRVGQGDTQYF. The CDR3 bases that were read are TGTGCCAGCAGAGTAGGACAGGGGGATACG.

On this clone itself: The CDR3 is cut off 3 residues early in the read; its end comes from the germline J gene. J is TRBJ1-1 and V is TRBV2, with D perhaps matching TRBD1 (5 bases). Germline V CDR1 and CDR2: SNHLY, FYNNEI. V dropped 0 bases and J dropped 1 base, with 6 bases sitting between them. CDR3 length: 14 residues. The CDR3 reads CASSEARGNTEAFF. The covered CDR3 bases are TGTGCCAGCAGTGAAGCGAGGGGGAACACTGAA.

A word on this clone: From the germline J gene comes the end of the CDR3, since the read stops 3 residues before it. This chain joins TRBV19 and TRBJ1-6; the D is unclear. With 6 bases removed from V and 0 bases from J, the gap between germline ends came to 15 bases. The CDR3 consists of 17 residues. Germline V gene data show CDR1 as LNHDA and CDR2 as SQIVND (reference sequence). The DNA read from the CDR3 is TGTGCCAGTAGCTCCGACACTGGAAGCTCCTATAATTCACCC. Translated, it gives CASSSDTGSSYNSP. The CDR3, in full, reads CASSSDTGSSYNSPLHF.

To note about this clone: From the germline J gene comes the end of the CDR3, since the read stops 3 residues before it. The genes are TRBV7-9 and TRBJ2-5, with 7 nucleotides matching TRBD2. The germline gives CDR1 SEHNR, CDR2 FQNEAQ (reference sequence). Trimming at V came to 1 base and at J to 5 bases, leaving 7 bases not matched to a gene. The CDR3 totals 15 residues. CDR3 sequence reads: CASSLGLGGGETQYF. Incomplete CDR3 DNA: TGTGCCAGCAGCTTAGGACTCGGGGGAGGGGAGACC.

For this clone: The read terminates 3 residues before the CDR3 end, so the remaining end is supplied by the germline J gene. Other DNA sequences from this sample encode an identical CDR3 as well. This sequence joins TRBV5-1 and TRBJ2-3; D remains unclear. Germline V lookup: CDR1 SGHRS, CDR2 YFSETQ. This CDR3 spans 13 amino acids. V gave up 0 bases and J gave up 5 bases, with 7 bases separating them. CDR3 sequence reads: CASSLDSVDTQYF. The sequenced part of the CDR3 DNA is TGCGCCAGCAGCTTGGATAGTGTAGATACG.

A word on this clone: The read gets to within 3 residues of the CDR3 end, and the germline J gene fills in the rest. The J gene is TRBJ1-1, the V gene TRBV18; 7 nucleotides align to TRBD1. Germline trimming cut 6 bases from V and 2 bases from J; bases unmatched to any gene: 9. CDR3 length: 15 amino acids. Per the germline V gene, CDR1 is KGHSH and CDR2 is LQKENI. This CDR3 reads CASSPGTDFNTEAFF. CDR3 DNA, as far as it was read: TGTGCCAGCTCCCCAGGGACAGACTTTAACACTGAA.

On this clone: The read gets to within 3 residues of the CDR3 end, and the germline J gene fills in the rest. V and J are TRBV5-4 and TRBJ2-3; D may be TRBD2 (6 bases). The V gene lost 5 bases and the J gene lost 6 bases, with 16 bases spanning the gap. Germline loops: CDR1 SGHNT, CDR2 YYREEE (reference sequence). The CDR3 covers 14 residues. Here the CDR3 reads CASRRDSRLDTQYF. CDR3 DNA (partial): TGTGCCAGCAGGAGGGACTCCCGCCTGGATACG. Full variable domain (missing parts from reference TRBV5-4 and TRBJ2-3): ETGVTQSPTHLIKTRGQQVTLRCSSQSGHNTVSWYQQALGQGPQFIFQYYREEENGRGNFPPRFSGLQFPNYSSELNVNALELDDSALYLCASRRDSRLDTQYFGPGTRLTVL.

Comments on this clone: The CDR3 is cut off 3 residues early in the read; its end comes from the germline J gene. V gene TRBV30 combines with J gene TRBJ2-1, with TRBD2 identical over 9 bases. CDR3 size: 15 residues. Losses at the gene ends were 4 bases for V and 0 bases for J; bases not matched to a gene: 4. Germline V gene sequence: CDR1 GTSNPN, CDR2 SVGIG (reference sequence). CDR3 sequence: CAWKVAGASYNEQFF. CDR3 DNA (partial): TGTGCCTGGAAAGTAGCGGGGGCCTCCTACAATGAG.

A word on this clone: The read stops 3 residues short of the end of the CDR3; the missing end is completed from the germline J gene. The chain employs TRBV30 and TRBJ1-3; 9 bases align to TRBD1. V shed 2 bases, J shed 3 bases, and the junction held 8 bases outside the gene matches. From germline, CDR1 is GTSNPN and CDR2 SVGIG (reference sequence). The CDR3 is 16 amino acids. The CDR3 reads CAWSSRDRVLGNTIYF. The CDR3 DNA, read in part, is TGTGCCTGGAGTTCAAGGGACAGGGTTCTTGGAAACACC.

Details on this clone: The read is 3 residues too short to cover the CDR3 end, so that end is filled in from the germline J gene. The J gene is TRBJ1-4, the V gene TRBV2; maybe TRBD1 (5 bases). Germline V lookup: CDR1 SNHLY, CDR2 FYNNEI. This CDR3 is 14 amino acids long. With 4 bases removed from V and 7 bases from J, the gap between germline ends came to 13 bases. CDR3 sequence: CASSVSLGGEKLFF. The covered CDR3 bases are TGTGCCAGCAGTGTGTCCTTGGGGGGTGAAAAA. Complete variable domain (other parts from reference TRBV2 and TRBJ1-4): EPEVTQTPSHQVTQMGQEVILRCVPISNHLYFYWYRQILGQKVEFLVSFYNNEISEKSEIFDDQFSVERPDGSNFTLKIRSTKLEDSAMYFCASSVSLGGEKLFFGSGTQLSVL.

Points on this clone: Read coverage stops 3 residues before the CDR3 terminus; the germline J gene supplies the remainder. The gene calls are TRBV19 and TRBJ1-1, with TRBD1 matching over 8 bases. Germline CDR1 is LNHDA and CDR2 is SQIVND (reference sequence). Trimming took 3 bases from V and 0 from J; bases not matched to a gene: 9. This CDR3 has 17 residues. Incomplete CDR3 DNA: TGTGCCAGTAGTATGTCGGGACAGGCCCCCTTGAACACTGAA. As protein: CASSMSGQAPLNTE. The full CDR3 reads CASSMSGQAPLNTEAFF.

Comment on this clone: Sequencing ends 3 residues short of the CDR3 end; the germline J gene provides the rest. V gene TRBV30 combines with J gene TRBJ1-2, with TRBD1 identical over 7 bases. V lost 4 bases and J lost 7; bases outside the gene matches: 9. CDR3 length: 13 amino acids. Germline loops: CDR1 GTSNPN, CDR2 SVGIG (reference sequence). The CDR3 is CAWTVDRSGGYTF. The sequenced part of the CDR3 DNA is TGTGCCTGGACCGTGGACAGGTCCGGTGGC.

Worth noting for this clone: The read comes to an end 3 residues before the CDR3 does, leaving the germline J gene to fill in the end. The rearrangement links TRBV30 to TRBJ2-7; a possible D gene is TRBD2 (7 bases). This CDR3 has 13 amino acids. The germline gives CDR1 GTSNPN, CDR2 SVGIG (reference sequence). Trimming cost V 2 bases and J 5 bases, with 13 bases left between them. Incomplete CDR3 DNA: TGTGCCTGGAGTCATGGGGGGGCCAACGAG. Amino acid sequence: CAWSHGGANE. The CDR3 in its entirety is CAWSHGGANEQYF.